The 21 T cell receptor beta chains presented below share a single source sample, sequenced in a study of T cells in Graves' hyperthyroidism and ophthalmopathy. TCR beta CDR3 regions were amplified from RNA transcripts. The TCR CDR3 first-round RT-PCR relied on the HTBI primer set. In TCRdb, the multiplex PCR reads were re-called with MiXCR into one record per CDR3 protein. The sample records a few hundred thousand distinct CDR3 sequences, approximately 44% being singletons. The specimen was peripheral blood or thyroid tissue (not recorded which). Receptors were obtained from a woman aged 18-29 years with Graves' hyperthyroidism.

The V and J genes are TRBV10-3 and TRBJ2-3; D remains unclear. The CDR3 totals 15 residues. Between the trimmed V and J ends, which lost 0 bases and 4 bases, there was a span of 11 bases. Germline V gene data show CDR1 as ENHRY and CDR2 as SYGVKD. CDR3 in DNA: TGTGCCATCAGTGAGTCAAGGTCGGTCCCAGATACGCAGTATTTT. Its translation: CAISESRSVPDTQYF.

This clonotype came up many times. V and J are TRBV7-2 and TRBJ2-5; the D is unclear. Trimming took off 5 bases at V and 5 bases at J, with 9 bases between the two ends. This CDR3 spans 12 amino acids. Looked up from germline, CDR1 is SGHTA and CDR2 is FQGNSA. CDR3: CASSLLLETQYF. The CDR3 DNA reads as TGTGCCAGCAGCCTGTTATTGGAGACCCAGTACTTC.

The CDR3 region has the DNA TGTGCCAGCAGCGAATACAGGGTAATGGGCCAGTACTTC. As protein: CASSEYRVMGQYF. The chain is built from TRBV9 and TRBJ2-5, with a tentative D call TRBD1 (6 bases). CDR1 is SGDLS and CDR2 is YYNGEE in the germline V gene. The CDR3 has 13 residues. Deletions cut 3 bases from V and 10 bases from J, with 16 bases between.

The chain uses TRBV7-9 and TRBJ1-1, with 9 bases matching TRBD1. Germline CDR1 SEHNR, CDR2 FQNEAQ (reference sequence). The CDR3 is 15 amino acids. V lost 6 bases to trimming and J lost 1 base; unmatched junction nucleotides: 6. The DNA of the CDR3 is TGTGCCAGCAGACTTAGGGACAGGGAGAACACTGAAGCTTTCTTT. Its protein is CASRLRDRENTEAFF. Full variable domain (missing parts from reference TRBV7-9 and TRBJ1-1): DTGVSQNPRHKITKRGQNVTFRCDPISEHNRLYWYRQTLGQGPEFLTYFQNEAQLEKSRLLSDRFSAERPKGSFSTLEIQRTEQGDSAMYLCASRLRDRENTEAFFGQGTRLTVV.

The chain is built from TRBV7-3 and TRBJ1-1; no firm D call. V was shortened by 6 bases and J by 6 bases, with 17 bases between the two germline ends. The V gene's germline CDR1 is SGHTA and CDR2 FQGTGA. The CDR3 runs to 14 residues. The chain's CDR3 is CASSQTSGSPEAFF. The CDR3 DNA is TGTGCCAGCAGTCAGACTAGCGGGAGCCCTGAAGCTTTCTTT. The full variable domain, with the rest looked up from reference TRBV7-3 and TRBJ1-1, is GAGVSQTPSNKVTEKGKYVELRCDPISGHTALYWYRQSLGQGPEFLIYFQGTGAADDSGLPNDRFFAVRPEGSVSTLKIQRTERGDSAVYLCASSQTSGSPEAFFGQGTRLTVV.

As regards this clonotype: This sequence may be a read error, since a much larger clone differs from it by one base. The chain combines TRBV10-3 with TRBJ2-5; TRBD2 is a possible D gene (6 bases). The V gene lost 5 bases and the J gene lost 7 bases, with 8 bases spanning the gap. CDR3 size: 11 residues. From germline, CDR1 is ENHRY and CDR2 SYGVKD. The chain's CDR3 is CAISPGGTQYF. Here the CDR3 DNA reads TGTGCCATCAGTCCCGGGGGGACCCAGTACTTC.

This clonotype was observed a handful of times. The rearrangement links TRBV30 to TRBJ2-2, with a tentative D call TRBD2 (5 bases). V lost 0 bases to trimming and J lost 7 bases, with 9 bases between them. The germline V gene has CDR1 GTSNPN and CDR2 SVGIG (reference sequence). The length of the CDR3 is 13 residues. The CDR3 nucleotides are TGTGCCTGGAGTGTCACGGGAAGCGGGGAGCTGTTTTTT. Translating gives CAWSVTGSGELFF.

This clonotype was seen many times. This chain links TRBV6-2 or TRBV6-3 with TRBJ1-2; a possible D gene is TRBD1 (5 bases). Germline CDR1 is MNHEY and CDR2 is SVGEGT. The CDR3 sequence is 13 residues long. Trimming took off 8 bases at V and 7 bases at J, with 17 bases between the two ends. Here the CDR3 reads CASFDWQGSGYTF. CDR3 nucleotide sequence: TGTGCCAGCTTCGACTGGCAGGGTAGTGGCTACACCTTC.

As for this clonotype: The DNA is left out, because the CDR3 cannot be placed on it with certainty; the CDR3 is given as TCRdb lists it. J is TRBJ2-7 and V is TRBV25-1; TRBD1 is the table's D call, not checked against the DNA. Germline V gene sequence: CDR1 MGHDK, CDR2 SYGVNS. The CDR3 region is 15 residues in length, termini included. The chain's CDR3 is CACSASGGDGYEQYF.

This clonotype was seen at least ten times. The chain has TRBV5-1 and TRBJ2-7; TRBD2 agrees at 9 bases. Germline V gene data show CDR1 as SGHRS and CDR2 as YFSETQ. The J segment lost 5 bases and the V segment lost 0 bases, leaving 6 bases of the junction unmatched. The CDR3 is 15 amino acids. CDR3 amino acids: CASSLDSGRGNEQYF. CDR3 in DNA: TGCGCCAGCAGCTTGGATAGCGGGAGAGGCAACGAGCAGTACTTC.

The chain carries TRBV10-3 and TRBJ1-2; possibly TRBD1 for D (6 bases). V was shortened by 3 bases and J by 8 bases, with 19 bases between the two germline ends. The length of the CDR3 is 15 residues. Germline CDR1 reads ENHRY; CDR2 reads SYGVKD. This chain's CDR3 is CAISDYSGRGGGYTF. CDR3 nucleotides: TGTGCCATCAGTGACTATAGCGGGAGAGGGGGAGGCTACACCTTC.

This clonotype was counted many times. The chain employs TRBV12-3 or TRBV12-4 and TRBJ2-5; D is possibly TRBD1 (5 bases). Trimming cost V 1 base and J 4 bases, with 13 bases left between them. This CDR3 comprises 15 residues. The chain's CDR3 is CASSLENQGPETQYF. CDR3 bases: TGTGCCAGCAGTTTAGAGAATCAGGGTCCAGAGACCCAGTACTTC.

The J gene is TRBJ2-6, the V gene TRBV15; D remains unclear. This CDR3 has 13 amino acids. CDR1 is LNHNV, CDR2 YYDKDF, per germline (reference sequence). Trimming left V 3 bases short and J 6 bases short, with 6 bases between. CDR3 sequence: CATSSHSANVLTF. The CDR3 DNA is TGTGCCACCAGCAGCCACTCGGCCAACGTCCTGACTTTC.

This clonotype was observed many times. Here the CDR3 DNA reads TGTGCCAGCAGCTGGACCTTTAAGGGGGAGCAGTACTTC. Amino acids: CASSWTFKGEQYF. The V gene is TRBV5-8, the J gene TRBJ2-7, with D possibly matching TRBD1 (5 bases). Germline CDR1 and CDR2: SGHTS and YDEGEE. There are 13 residues in the CDR3. V lost 3 bases and J lost 7, with 14 bases in between. Drawing the rest from reference TRBV5-8 and TRBJ2-7, the complete variable domain is EAGVTQSPTHLIKTRGQQATLRCSPISGHTSVYWYQQALGLGLQFLLWYDEGEERNRGNFPPRFSGRQFPNYSSELNVNALELEDSALYLCASSWTFKGEQYFGPGTRLTVT.

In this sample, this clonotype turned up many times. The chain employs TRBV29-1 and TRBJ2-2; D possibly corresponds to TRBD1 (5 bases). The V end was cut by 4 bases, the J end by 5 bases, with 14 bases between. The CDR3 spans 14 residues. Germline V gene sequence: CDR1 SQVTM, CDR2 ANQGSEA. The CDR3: CSVGWQGGTGELFF. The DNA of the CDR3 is TGCAGCGTTGGTTGGCAGGGTGGGACCGGGGAGCTGTTTTTT.

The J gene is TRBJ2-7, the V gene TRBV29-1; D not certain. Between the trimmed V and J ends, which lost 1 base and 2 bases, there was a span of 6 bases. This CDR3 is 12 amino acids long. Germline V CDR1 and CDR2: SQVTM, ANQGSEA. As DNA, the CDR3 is TGCAGCGTTGAAGTCAGCCCCTACGAGCAGTACTTC. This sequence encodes CSVEVSPYEQYF.

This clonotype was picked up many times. This CDR3 is CASTKQGSNQPQHF. CDR3 DNA sequence: TGTGCCAGTACCAAACAGGGTAGCAATCAGCCCCAGCATTTT. This sequence joins TRBV19 and TRBJ1-5; D is perhaps TRBD1 (6 bases). CDR3 length equals 14 residues. Germline CDR1 LNHDA, CDR2 SQIVND (reference sequence). Trimming took 7 bases from V and 0 from J, leaving 10 bases between them.

CDR3 region: CATSNRLAGETQYF. DNA for the CDR3: TGTGCCACCAGCAACCGACTAGCGGGAGAGACCCAGTACTTC. The chain is built from TRBV15 and TRBJ2-5, with 10 nucleotides matching TRBD2. Germline CDR1 and CDR2: LNHNV and YYDKDF (reference sequence). V lost 4 bases, J lost 4 bases, and 3 bases stayed unmatched. CDR3 length equals 14 residues.

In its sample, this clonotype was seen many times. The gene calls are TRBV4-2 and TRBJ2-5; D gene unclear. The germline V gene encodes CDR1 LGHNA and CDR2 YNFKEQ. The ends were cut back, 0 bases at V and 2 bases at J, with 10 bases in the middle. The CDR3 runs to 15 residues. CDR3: CASSQEYREQETQYF. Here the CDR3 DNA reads TGTGCCAGCAGCCAAGAGTATCGCGAACAAGAGACCCAGTACTTC.

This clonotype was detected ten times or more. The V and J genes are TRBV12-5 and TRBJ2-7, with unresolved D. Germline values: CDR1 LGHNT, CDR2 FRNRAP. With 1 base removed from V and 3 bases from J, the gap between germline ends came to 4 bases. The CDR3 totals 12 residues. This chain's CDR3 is CASGLERYEQYF. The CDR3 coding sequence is TGTGCTAGTGGTTTGGAACGCTACGAGCAGTACTTC.

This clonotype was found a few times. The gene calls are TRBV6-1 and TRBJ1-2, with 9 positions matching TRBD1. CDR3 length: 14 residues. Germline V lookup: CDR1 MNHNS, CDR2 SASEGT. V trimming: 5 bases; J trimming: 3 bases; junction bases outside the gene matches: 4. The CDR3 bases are TGTGCCAGCAGTAAACAGGGGGCTGACTATGGCTACACCTTC. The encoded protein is CASSKQGADYGYTF.